This T cell receptor (beta chain) derives from a study of cytomegalovirus exposure and HLA in healthy donors. In regard to this clone: The same CDR3 is also encoded by other DNA sequences in this sample.

The CDR3 covers 15 residues. Germline V gene lookup returns CDR1 MGHDK and CDR2 SYGVNS. The V and J ends lost 3 bases and 8 bases, in that order; junction bases with no gene match: 8. PCR was performed using 60 Vbeta and 13 Jbeta primers. The repertoire was sequenced with immunoSEQ multiplex PCR; TCRdb's copy has only in-frame clones and lacks some. The sample lists approximately 70,000 clones; more than 70% were seen once. The rearrangement joins TRBV25-1 to TRBJ1-4; TRBD1 matches at 8 bases. The TCR was taken from a woman between 40 and 55 years old in good health and CMV-seropositive. The sequencing sample was made of PBMCs. The CDR3 region is CASSDQQGAWEKLFF. Written as DNA, the CDR3 is TGTGCCAGCAGTGATCAGCAGGGGGCCTGGGAAAAACTGTTTTTT.